The clone carrying this T cell receptor beta chain has at least ten counts. Its antigen is currently unknown. Germline CDR1 MDHEN, CDR2 SYDVKM. V was cut by 1 base and J by 8 bases, with 9 bases left in between. This CDR3 region has 13 residues. The data derive from a study of T-cell reconstitution after alpha-beta-depleted transplantation in children. It was with unique molecular identifiers that the TCRbeta library was prepared. TCRdb processed the PCR reads anew with MiXCR; each CDR3 protein has one entry. The sample includes almost 250,000 distinct CDR3 sequences, roughly 24% of them seen just once. Findings and limits, study-wide: Newly made T cells mostly supplied T-cell counts and diversity one year after transplant. Several hundred rapidly expanded clones from non-depleted graft cells reportedly supplied alpha-beta T cells about two months post-transplant. Surviving thymic progenitors and recipient T cells were the source of high TCRbeta diversity at day 60 in some patients.

Sequenced material: PBMCs, taken before TCRalphabeta/CD19-depleted stem cell transplant. This receptor was identified in a girl aged 2 to 10 with Fanconi anemia, due to receive a stem cell transplant. J is TRBJ2-1 and V is TRBV28; D remains unclear. The CDR3 reads CASSLSMHYEQFF. The CDR3 DNA is TGTGCCAGCAGTTTATCAATGCACTATGAGCAGTTCTTC.